The 18 T cell receptor beta chains given below trace back to one sample, sequenced in a study of blood T cells in healthy people across ages. Then a second PCR, running about 7 to 11 cycles, was carried out with a sample-barcoded 5' primer and a J-beta primer mix. TCRdb reprocessed the 5' RACE reads with MiXCR, giving one entry per CDR3 protein. The sample includes about 1.8 million distinct CDR3 sequences, 49% of them seen just once. What was sequenced was blood. The receptors stem from a woman aged 35 to 49 in good health.

The chain combines TRBV28 with TRBJ2-3; TRBD2 matches at 8 bases. J was trimmed by 1 base and V by 2 bases; bases with no gene match: 5. The germline V gene has CDR1 MDHEN and CDR2 SYDVKM. This CDR3 comprises 16 residues. The CDR3 is CASSLGAAGGTDTQYF. CDR3 nucleotide sequence: TGTGCCAGCAGTTTAGGGGCAGCGGGGGGCACAGATACGCAGTATTTT.

The chain joins TRBV7-2 to TRBJ1-3; D gene uncertain. V shed 7 bases and J shed 2 bases, with 6 bases lying between them. CDR3 length: 12 residues. Looked up from germline, CDR1 is SGHTA and CDR2 is FQGNSA. In DNA, the CDR3 is TGTGCCAGCATCTTCGCTGGAAACACCATATATTTT. This encodes CASIFAGNTIYF.

This clonotype turned up a few times. The genes are TRBV28 and TRBJ2-1; 8 nucleotides line up with TRBD2. Germline trimming cut 6 bases from V and 3 bases from J; bases unmatched to any gene: 7. This CDR3 region has 15 residues. Germline CDR1 reads MDHEN; CDR2 reads SYDVKM. CDR3 in amino acids: CASRIPSGSYNEQFF. CDR3 DNA: TGTGCCAGCAGGATACCCAGCGGGAGCTACAATGAGCAGTTCTTC.

This clonotype was counted a few times. The CDR3 spells CASRTSGGEEDTQYF. The CDR3 DNA follows: TGTGCCAGCAGGACTAGCGGGGGTGAGGAAGATACGCAGTATTTT. V is TRBV2 and J is TRBJ2-3; 12 bases map to TRBD2. V dropped 6 bases and J dropped 5; count of bases not matched to a gene: 6. Germline CDR1 and CDR2: SNHLY and FYNNEI. The CDR3 is 15 amino acids.

The V call is TRBV7-2, the J call TRBJ2-3; D is unresolved. This CDR3 comprises 15 residues. Trimming shortened V by 3 bases and J by 2 bases, and 12 bases separated the two germline ends. The germline gives CDR1 SGHTA, CDR2 FQGNSA. CDR3 region: CASSLRSGNTDTQYF. DNA for the CDR3: TGTGCCAGCAGCTTGCGATCGGGTAACACAGATACGCAGTATTTT.

This clonotype was counted between two and nine times. This chain connects TRBV7-9 to TRBJ2-5, with D unresolved. V lost 2 bases and J lost 5, with 12 bases in between. Germline V lookup: CDR1 SEHNR, CDR2 FQNEAQ (reference sequence). The length of the CDR3 is 14 residues. The CDR3, as DNA: TGTGCCAGCAGCTTATCATCGATGGGGGAGACCCAGTACTTC. This gives the protein CASSLSSMGETQYF.

V usage is TRBV11-2 and J usage is TRBJ2-5, with D perhaps assigned TRBD1 or TRBD2 (8 bases each). The end of the DNA fits TRBJ2-7 better, so the J call may be wrong. The CDR3 length is 22 residues. CDR1 is SGHAT and CDR2 is FQNNGV in the germline V gene. The DNA of the CDR3 is TGTGCCAGCAGCTTAGATCCCCGCCGCGGGACAGGCGGACTAGCCCGGTCAACCGAGCAGTACTTC. Residues: CASSLDPRRGTGGLARSTEQYF.

The V gene is TRBV29-1, the J gene TRBJ2-1; perhaps TRBD2 as D (5 bases). In germline, CDR1 is SQVTM, CDR2 ANQGSEA. The CDR3 runs to 14 residues. The ends were cut back, 4 bases at V and 0 bases at J, with 10 bases in the middle. CDR3 nucleotide sequence: TGCAGCGTTGCCCGTAGCGACTCCTACAATGAGCAGTTCTTC. It codes for CSVARSDSYNEQFF.

The table lists this clonotype with a count of one. The V call is TRBV27, the J call TRBJ1-2; D uncertain. The CDR3 length is 17 residues. V was pared by 5 bases and J by 0 bases, with 19 bases between. Germline V lookup: CDR1 MNHEY, CDR2 SMNVEV (reference sequence). The CDR3 sequence is CASSPRMGAYTNYGYTF. CDR3 nucleotide sequence: TGTGCCAGCAGTCCCCGGATGGGCGCCTACACTAACTATGGCTACACCTTC.

This clonotype was detected ten times or more. V usage is TRBV20-1 and J usage is TRBJ2-7; no firm D call. The CDR3 extends over 13 amino acids. V gave up 0 bases and J gave up 0 bases, with 6 bases separating them. The germline V gene has CDR1 DFQATT and CDR2 SNEGSKA (reference sequence). DNA for the CDR3: TGCAGTGCTAGAGATATCGGCTCCTACGAGCAGTACTTC. Protein: CSARDIGSYEQYF.

This chain uses TRBV10-3 with TRBJ2-3; 14 bases agree with TRBD2. The junction had 9 bases not matched to a gene; V was cut back by 2 bases and J by 2 bases. CDR3 length equals 19 residues. Germline CDR1 reads ENHRY; CDR2 reads SYGVKD. In DNA form, the CDR3 reads TGTGCCATCAGTGAGACGTGGACTAGCGGGGGGTCGATCACAGATACGCAGTATTTT. It encodes CAISETWTSGGSITDTQYF.

Only a few counts were recorded for this clonotype. The chain is built from TRBV2 and TRBJ2-1; the D gene is possibly TRBD1 (5 bases). Trimming shortened V by 10 bases and J by 6 bases, and 19 bases separated the two germline ends. Germline values: CDR1 SNHLY, CDR2 FYNNEI. The CDR3 is made up of 14 amino acids. Here the CDR3 DNA reads TGTGCCATCCCGAAGGGGCGCACCGCCAATGAGCAGTTCTTC. Its protein product is CAIPKGRTANEQFF.

In the case of this clonotype: One end of the junction varies from germline; a read error may be responsible. V is TRBV28 and J is TRBJ2-3; the D gene is possibly TRBD2 (6 bases). Germline CDR1 is MDHEN and CDR2 is SYDVKM. CDR3 length: 14 amino acids. CDR3 region: CAGSLGGRADTQYF. The CDR3 DNA follows: TGTGCCGGCAGTTTGGGAGGCCGGGCGGATACGCAGTATTTT. Supplemented by reference TRBV28 and TRBJ2-3, the full variable domain reads DVKVTQSSRYLVKRTGEKVFLECVQDMDHENMFWYRQDPGLGLRLIYFSYDVKMKEKGDIPEGYSVSREKKERFSLILESASTNQTSMYLCAGSLGGRADTQYFGPGTRLTVL.

The chain recombines TRBV7-9 with TRBJ1-2, with D unclear. Per the germline V gene, CDR1 is SEHNR and CDR2 is FQNEAQ (reference sequence). CDR3 size: 16 residues. Trimming left V 0 bases short and J 3 bases short, with 14 bases between. CDR3 protein: CASSLAAREDDYGYTF. CDR3 in DNA: TGTGCCAGCAGCTTAGCAGCCCGGGAAGATGACTATGGCTACACCTTC.

Written as DNA, the CDR3 is TGCAGCGTTGCCGTCCCGGACAGAGAGAGAGGGACCCAGTACTTC. This sequence encodes CSVAVPDRERGTQYF. This chain uses TRBV29-1 with TRBJ2-5, with D perhaps matching TRBD1 (6 bases). Trimming took off 4 bases at V and 7 bases at J, with 22 bases between the two ends. The CDR3 totals 15 residues. Germline V gene data show CDR1 as SQVTM and CDR2 as ANQGSEA.

The rearrangement joins TRBV6-1 to TRBJ2-4; 10 bases align to TRBD1. The end of the DNA aligns better with TRBJ2-5, so the J call may be wrong. The CDR3 has 14 amino acids. Germline CDR1 is MNHNS and CDR2 is SASEGT. CDR3 region: CASRGTGERETQYF. The CDR3 nucleotides read TGTGCCAGCAGAGGGACAGGGGAACGGGAGACCCAGTACTTC.

The chain uses TRBV28 and TRBJ2-1; 10 bases fit TRBD2. J lost 10 bases, V lost 8 bases, and 11 bases had no gene match. Germline V gene data show CDR1 as MDHEN and CDR2 as SYDVKM. The CDR3 is made up of 14 amino acids. CDR3 amino acids: CASHLAGVGNEQFF. CDR3 coding DNA: TGTGCCAGCCATCTAGCGGGAGTGGGCAACGAGCAGTTCTTC.

Note on this clonotype: A junction boundary mismatches the germline segment, possibly from a read error. The genes are TRBV13 and TRBJ2-1, with 14 bases identical to TRBD2. The CDR3 has 16 residues. Germline V gene lookup returns CDR1 PRHDT and CDR2 FYEKMQ (reference sequence). CDR3 sequence reads: CASSPRLAGGNNERFF. In nucleotides, the CDR3 is TGTGCCAGCAGCCCAAGACTAGCGGGGGGGAACAATGAGCGGTTCTTC.